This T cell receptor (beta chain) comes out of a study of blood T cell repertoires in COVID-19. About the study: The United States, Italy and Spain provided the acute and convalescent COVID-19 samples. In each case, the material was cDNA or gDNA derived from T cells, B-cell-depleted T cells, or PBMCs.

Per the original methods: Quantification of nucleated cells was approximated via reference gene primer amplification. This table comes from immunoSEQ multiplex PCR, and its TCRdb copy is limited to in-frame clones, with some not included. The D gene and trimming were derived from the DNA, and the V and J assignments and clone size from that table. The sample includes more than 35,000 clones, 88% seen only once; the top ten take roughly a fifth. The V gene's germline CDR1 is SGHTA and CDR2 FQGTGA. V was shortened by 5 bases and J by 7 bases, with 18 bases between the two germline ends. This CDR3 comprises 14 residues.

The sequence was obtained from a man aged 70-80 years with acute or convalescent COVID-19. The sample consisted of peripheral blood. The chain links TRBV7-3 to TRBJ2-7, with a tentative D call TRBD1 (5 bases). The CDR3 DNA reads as TGTGCCAGCAGCCCATTGGGATGGCAGGGAGAGCAGTACTTC. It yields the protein CASSPLGWQGEQYF.